One and the same sample provided the 14 T cell receptor beta chains below, sequenced in a study of T cells in Graves' hyperthyroidism and ophthalmopathy. Researchers amplified the TCR beta CDR3 regions from RNA transcripts. During a first-round RT-PCR of the TCR CDR3, the HTBI primer set was used. TCRdb redid the calling of the multiplex PCR reads with MiXCR, one entry per CDR3 protein. Altogether more than 300,000 distinct CDR3 sequences are present, 15% to 20% being singletons, with the ten largest covering about 38%. The sequenced sample was blood. The source of these receptors is a man aged 18 to 29 with Graves' ophthalmopathy.

The J gene is TRBJ2-2, the V gene TRBV7-9, with D unclear. The CDR3 is made up of 18 amino acids. V lost 4 bases, J lost 3 bases, and 21 bases lay in between. Per germline, CDR1 SEHNR and CDR2 FQNEAQ (reference sequence). Written as DNA, the CDR3 is TGTGCCAGCAGCTCGACCATCACGCGACCCCGTGACACCGGGGAGCTGTTTTTT. It codes for CASSSTITRPRDTGELFF.

The sample holds a few counts of this clonotype. CDR3 region: CASSLAPGANYGYTF. The CDR3 DNA reads as TGCGCCAGCAGCTTGGCCCCGGGAGCTAACTATGGCTACACCTTC. The gene calls are TRBV5-1 and TRBJ1-2; no reliable D call. This CDR3 comprises 15 residues. Germline V gene sequence: CDR1 SGHRS, CDR2 YFSETQ. Trimming cost V 0 bases and J 0 bases, with 9 bases left between them.

This clonotype was recorded at least ten times. The chain is built from TRBV3-1 and TRBJ1-2; no reliable D call. Trimming cost V 4 bases and J 8 bases, with 14 bases left between them. Germline lookup yields CDR1 LGHDT and CDR2 YNNKEL (reference sequence). The CDR3 totals 13 residues. The CDR3 region has the DNA TGTGCCAGCAGCCTTGGCCCCGTGGAGGGCTACACCTTC. Amino acids: CASSLGPVEGYTF.

This clonotype has ten or more counts. This clone may be a read error of a much larger clone one base away. V is TRBV20-1 and J is TRBJ1-5; D not certain. Germline CDR1 and CDR2: DFQATT and SNEGSKA (reference sequence). The germline V and J ends were trimmed by 3 bases and 0 bases, with 6 bases remaining between them. The CDR3 runs 13 residues. The CDR3 loop reads CSASADSNQPQHF. The CDR3 DNA follows: TGCAGTGCTAGCGCGGATAGCAATCAGCCCCAGCATTTT.

The chain links TRBV12-3 or TRBV12-4 to TRBJ2-2; maybe TRBD1 (6 bases). The CDR3 length is 15 residues. Trimming cost V 6 bases and J 8 bases, with 19 bases left between them. The CDR3 bases are TGTGCCAGCAGGGAACACAGGGCGATTGGGGGGGAGCTGTTTTTT. Its translation: CASREHRAIGGELFF.

This chain connects TRBV10-3 to TRBJ1-2; no firm D call. This CDR3 has 12 residues. V lost 3 bases, J lost 5 bases, and 7 bases lay in between. Germline assignment: CDR1 ENHRY and CDR2 SYGVKD. CDR3 amino acids: CAISDKPYGYTF. As DNA, the CDR3 is TGTGCCATCAGTGACAAACCATATGGCTACACCTTC.

This chain uses TRBV7-9 with TRBJ2-1; D is possibly TRBD1 or TRBD2 (5 bases each). In germline, CDR1 is SEHNR, CDR2 FQNEAQ (reference sequence). The V gene lost 2 bases and the J gene lost 10 bases, with 6 bases spanning the gap. The length of the CDR3 is 11 residues. In DNA form, the CDR3 reads TGTGCCAGCAGCTTATGGGGGGAGCAGTTCTTC. Protein sequence: CASSLWGEQFF.

The J gene is TRBJ2-7, the V gene TRBV6-1; either TRBD1 or TRBD2 may supply D (6 bases each). Trimming removed 3 bases at V and 6 bases at J, with 12 bases between. The CDR3 totals 13 residues. Germline assignment: CDR1 MNHNS and CDR2 SASEGT. The CDR3 DNA is TGTGCCAGCAGTGATGAACAGGGAGGCGAGCAGTACTTC. It specifies CASSDEQGGEQYF.

The V call is TRBV29-1, the J call TRBJ2-7, with TRBD2 identical over 8 bases. The germline V gene has CDR1 SQVTM and CDR2 ANQGSEA. J was trimmed by 6 bases and V by 5 bases; bases with no gene match: 6. CDR3 length: 12 amino acids. CDR3 sequence reads: CSVQSGGGEQYF. CDR3 coding DNA: TGCAGCGTTCAGAGCGGGGGTGGCGAGCAGTACTTC.

This clonotype was counted between two and nine times. Possible read error: a much larger clone is one base away. This chain joins TRBV12-3 or TRBV12-4 and TRBJ2-1; 10 nucleotides line up with TRBD2. V lost 5 bases and J lost 4; bases outside the gene matches: 11. CDR3 length: 17 amino acids. The CDR3 nucleotides are TGTGCCAGCAGTCCTCCGGAACTAGCGGGGCGTTACAATGAGCAGTTCTTC. It yields the protein CASSPPELAGRYNEQFF.

The chain uses TRBV12-3 or TRBV12-4 and TRBJ1-2; D possibly corresponds to TRBD1 (5 bases). The length of the CDR3 is 17 residues. The germline V and J ends were trimmed by 0 bases and 1 base, with 15 bases remaining between them. The CDR3 protein is CASSLAWEARGNYGYTF. The DNA for the CDR3 is TGTGCCAGCAGTTTAGCGTGGGAGGCGAGGGGTAACTATGGCTACACCTTC.

This clonotype was found many times. The rearrangement links TRBV7-2 to TRBJ1-1; no clear D gene. This CDR3 is 11 amino acids long. Germline CDR1 reads SGHTA; CDR2 reads FQGNSA. V was trimmed by 3 bases and J by 10 bases, leaving 9 bases between them. CDR3 protein: CASSLRYGAFF. Here the CDR3 DNA reads TGTGCCAGCAGCTTGCGCTACGGAGCTTTCTTT.

The sample holds many counts of this clonotype. The chain has TRBV6-2 or TRBV6-3 and TRBJ2-3; 7 bases are shared with TRBD2. CDR1 MNHEY and CDR2 SVGEGT come from the germline V gene. The CDR3 extends over 14 amino acids. V gave up 5 bases and J gave up 3 bases; unmatched junction bases: 5. In DNA form, the CDR3 reads TGTGCCAGCAGTAATCGGGGGGTAACAGATACGCAGTATTTT. Encoded protein: CASSNRGVTDTQYF.

This clonotype was seen a few times. This chain links TRBV7-9 with TRBJ2-3, with TRBD1 identical over 7 bases. CDR3 length: 16 residues. After removal of 3 bases from V and 1 base from J, the junction contained 7 bases not matched to a gene. Per the germline V gene, CDR1 is SEHNR and CDR2 is FQNEAQ (reference sequence). The CDR3 reads CASSLQGQLGTDTQYF. CDR3 DNA: TGTGCCAGCAGCTTGCAGGGACAGCTTGGCACAGATACGCAGTATTTT.